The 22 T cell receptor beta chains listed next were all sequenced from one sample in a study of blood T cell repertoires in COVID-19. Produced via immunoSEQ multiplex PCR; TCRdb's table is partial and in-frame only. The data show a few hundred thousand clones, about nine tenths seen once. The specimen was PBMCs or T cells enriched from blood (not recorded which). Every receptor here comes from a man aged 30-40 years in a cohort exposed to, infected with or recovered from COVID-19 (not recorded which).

CDR3 residues: CASSLMPGLEYEQFF. CDR3 nucleotide sequence: TGTGCCAGCAGCCTCATGCCGGGACTAGAATATGAGCAGTTCTTC. The V gene is TRBV27, the J gene TRBJ2-1, with TRBD2 matching 8 bases. Germline assignment: CDR1 MNHEY and CDR2 SMNVEV (reference sequence). The CDR3 extends over 15 amino acids. With V trimmed by 6 bases and J by 8 bases, 12 bases remained unmatched.

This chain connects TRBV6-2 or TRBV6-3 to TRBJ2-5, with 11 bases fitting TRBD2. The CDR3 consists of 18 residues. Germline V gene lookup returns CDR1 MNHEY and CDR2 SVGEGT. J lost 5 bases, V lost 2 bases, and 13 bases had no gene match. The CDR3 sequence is CASSYNRLAGLDRETQYF. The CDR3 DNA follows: TGTGCCAGCAGTTACAACCGACTAGCGGGACTGGACAGGGAGACCCAGTACTTC.

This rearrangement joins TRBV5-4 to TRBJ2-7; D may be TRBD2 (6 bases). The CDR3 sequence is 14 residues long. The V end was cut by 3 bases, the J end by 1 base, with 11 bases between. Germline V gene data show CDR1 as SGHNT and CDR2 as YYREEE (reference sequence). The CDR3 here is CASSWRGGSYEQYF. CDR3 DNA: TGTGCCAGCAGCTGGAGGGGTGGGTCCTACGAGCAGTACTTC.

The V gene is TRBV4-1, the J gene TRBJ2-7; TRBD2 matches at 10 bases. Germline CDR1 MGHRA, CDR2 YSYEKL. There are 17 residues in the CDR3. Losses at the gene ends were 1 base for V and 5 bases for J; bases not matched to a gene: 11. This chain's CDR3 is CASSQGLSGRAHHEQYF. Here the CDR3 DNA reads TGCGCCAGCAGCCAAGGGTTGAGCGGGAGGGCCCATCACGAGCAGTACTTC.

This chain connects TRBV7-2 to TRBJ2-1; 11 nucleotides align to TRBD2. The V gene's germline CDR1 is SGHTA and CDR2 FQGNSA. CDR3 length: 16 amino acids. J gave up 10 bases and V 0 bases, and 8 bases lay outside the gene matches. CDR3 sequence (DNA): TGTGCCAGCAGCTTAGCGCCCGGGACTAGCGGATACGAGCAGTTCTTC. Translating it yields CASSLAPGTSGYEQFF.

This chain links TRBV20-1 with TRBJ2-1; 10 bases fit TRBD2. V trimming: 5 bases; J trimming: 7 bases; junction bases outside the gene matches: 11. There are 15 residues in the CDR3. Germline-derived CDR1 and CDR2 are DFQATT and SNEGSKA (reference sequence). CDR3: CSARGLADIGNEQFF. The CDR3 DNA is TGCAGTGCTCGTGGACTAGCGGATATAGGGAATGAGCAGTTCTTC.

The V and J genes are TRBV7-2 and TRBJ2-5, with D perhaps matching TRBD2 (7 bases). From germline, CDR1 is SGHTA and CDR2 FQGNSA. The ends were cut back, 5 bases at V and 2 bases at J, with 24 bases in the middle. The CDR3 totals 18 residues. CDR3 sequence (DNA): TGTGCCAGCAGCCATCGCGGGGGAACGGGACAAAAACAAGAGACCCAGTACTTC. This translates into CASSHRGGTGQKQETQYF.

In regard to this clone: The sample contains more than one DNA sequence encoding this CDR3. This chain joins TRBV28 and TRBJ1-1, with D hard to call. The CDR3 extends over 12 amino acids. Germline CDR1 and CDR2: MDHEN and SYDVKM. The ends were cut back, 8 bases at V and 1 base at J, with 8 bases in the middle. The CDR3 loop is CASRDSNTEAFF. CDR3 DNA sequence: TGTGCCAGCCGAGACTCGAACACTGAAGCTTTCTTT.

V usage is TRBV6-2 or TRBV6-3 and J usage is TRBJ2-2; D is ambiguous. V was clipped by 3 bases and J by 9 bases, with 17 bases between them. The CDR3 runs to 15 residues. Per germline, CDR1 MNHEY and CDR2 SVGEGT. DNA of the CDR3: TGTGCCAGCAGTTATAATCTGGCCCCCCCCCGGGAGCTGTTTTTT. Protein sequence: CASSYNLAPPRELFF.

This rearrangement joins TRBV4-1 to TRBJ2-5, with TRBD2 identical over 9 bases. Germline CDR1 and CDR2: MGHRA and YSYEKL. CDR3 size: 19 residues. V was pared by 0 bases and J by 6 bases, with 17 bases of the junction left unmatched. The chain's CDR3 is CASSQEPLAGNARRKTQYF. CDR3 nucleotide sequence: TGCGCCAGCAGCCAAGAGCCCCTAGCGGGAAATGCCAGGAGGAAGACCCAGTACTTC.

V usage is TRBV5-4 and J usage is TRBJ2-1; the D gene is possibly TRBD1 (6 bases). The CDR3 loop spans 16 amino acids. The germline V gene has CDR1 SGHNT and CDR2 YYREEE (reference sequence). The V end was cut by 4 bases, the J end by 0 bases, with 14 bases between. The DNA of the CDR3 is TGTGCCAGCAGCCCCGAGAACAGGGCCTCCTACAATGAGCAGTTCTTC. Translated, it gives CASSPENRASYNEQFF.

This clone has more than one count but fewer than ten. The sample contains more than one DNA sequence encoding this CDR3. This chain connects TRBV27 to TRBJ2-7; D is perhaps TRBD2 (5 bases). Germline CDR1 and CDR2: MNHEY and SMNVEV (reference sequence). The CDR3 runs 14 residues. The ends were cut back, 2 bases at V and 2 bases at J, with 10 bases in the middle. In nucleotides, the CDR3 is TGTGCCAGCAGTTTAGGCCGGGAACCCTACGAGCAGTACTTC. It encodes CASSLGREPYEQYF.

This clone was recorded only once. As DNA, the CDR3 is TGTGCCACCAGTGACTTGAGGGCTAGCGGACCGTACCAAGAGACCCAGTACTTC. Translating it yields CATSDLRASGPYQETQYF. V is TRBV24-1 and J is TRBJ2-5, with TRBD2 matching over 7 bases. The V gene end was trimmed by 4 bases and the J gene end by 0 bases; junction bases not matched to a gene: 13. Looked up from germline, CDR1 is KGHDR and CDR2 is SFDVKD. This CDR3 has 18 amino acids.

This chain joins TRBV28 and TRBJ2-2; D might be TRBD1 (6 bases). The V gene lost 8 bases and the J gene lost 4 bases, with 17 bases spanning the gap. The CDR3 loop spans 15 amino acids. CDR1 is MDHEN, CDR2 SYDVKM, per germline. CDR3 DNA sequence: TGTGCCAGCCAAACATACAGGGCTGGCACCGGGGAGCTGTTTTTT. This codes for CASQTYRAGTGELFF.

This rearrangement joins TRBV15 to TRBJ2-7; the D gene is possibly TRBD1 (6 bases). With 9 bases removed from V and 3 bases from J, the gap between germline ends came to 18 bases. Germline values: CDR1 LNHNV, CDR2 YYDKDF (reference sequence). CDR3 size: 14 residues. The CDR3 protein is CATAGENWGYEQYF. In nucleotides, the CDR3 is TGTGCCACGGCAGGGGAAAATTGGGGCTACGAGCAGTACTTC.

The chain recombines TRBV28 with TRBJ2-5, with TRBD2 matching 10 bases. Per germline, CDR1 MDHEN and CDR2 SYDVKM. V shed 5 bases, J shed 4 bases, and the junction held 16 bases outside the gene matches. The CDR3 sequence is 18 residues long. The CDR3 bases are TGTGCCAGCAGTATCCGGGCGGGGCTAGCGGGAGTAGGAGAGACCCAGTACTTC. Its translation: CASSIRAGLAGVGETQYF. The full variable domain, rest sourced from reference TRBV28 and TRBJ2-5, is DVKVTQSSRYLVKRTGEKVFLECVQDMDHENMFWYRQDPGLGLRLIYFSYDVKMKEKGDIPEGYSVSREKKERFSLILESASTNQTSMYLCASSIRAGLAGVGETQYFGPGTRLLVL.

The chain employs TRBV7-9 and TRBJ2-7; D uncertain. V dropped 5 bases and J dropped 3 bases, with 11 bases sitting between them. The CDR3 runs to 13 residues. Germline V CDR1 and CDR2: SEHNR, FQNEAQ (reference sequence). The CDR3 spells CASSRVTNYEQYF. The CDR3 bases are TGTGCCAGCAGCAGGGTAACTAACTACGAGCAGTACTTC.

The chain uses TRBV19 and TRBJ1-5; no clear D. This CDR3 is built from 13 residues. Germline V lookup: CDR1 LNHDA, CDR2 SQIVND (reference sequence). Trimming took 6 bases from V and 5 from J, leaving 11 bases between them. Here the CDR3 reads CASSPDTDQPQHF. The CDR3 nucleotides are TGTGCCAGTAGCCCAGACACCGATCAGCCCCAGCATTTT.

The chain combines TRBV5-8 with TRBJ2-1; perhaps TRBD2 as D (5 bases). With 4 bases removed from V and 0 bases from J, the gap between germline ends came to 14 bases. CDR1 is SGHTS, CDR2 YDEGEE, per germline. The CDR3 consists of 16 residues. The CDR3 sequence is CASSQSGLSSYNEQFF. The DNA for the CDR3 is TGTGCCAGCAGCCAGAGCGGTCTAAGCTCCTACAATGAGCAGTTCTTC.

For the CDR3, the DNA is TGTGCCAGCAGCTTGGCTCCCTATAACTACGAGCAGTACTTC. The encoded protein is CASSLAPYNYEQYF. This rearrangement joins TRBV5-6 to TRBJ2-7; D call uncertain. Germline V gene sequence: CDR1 SGHDT, CDR2 YYEEEE. V was trimmed by 0 bases and J by 3 bases, leaving 10 bases between them. This CDR3 contains 14 residues.

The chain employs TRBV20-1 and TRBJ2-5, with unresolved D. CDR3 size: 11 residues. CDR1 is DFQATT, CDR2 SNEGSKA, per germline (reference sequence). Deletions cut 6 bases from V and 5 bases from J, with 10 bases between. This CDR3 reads CSAPLRETQYF. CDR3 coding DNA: TGCAGTGCCCCTTTACGGGAGACCCAGTACTTC.

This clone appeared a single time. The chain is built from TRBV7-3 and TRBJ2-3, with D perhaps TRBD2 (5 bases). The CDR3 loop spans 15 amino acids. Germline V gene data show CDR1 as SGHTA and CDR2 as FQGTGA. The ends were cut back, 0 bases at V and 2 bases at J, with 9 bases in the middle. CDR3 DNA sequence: TGTGCCAGCAGCTTAACGGGAGCGAACACAGATACGCAGTATTTT. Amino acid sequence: CASSLTGANTDTQYF.